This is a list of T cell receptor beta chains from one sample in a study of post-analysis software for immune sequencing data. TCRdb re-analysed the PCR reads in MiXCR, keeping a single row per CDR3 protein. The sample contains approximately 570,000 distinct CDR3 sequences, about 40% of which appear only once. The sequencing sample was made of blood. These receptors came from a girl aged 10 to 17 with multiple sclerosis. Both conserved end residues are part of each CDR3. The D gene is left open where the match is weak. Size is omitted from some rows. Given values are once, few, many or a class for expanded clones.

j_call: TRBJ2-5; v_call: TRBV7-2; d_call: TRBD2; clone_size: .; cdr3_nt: TGTGCCAGCAGACCACGGGGGGAAGAGACCCAGTACTTC; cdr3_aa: CASRPRGEETQYF
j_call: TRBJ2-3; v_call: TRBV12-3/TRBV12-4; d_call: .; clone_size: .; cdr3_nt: TGTGCCAGCAGTTTCATGGCACAGGGCCCCGGGGATACGCAGTATTTT; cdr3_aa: CASSFMAQGPGDTQYF
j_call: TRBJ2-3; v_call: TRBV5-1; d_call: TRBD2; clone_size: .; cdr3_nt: TGCGCCAGCAGCCTTCGGGCTAGCGGGGTCACAGATACGCAGTATTTT; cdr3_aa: CASSLRASGVTDTQYF
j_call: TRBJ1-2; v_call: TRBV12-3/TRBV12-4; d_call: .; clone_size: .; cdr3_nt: TGTGCCAGCAGTTTAGCGCCATCCGGCTACACCTTC; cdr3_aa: CASSLAPSGYTF
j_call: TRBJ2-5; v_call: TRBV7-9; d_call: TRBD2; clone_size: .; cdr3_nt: TGTGCCAGCAGCTTACCGGGGGGAAAAGAGACCCAGTACTTC; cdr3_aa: CASSLPGGKETQYF
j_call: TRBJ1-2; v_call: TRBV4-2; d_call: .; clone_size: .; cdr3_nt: TGTGCCAGCAGCCAAGATCCGAATGTCGGTGGCTACACCTTC; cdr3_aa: CASSQDPNVGGYTF
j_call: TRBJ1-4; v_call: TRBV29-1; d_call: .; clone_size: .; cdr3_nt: TGCAGCGTTTACGTCGCCGGCAGGGAAAAACTGTTTTTT; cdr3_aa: CSVYVAGREKLFF
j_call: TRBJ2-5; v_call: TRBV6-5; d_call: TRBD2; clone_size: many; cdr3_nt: TGTGCCAGCAGTTACTCGAGTAGGACCTCCAACGGGGGGAAGACCCAGTACTTC; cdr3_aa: CASSYSSRTSNGGKTQYF
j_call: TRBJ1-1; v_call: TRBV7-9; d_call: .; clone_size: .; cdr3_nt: TGTGCCAGCAGCTCCAACCCAAACACTGAAGCTTTCTTT; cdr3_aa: CASSSNPNTEAFF
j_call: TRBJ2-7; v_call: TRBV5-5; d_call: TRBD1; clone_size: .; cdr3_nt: TGTGCCAGCAGCCGGGAACCGGGACAGGAAGGCTACGAGCAGTACTTC; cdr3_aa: CASSREPGQEGYEQYF
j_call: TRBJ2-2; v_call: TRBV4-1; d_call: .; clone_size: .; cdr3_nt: TGCGCCAGCAGCCAAGTTCGACAGAACACCGGGGAGCTGTTTTTT; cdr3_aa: CASSQVRQNTGELFF
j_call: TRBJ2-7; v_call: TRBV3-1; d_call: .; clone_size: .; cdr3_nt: TGTGCCGGCAGCCAAGATACGGGTTCCTACGAGCAGTACTTC; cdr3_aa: CAGSQDTGSYEQYF
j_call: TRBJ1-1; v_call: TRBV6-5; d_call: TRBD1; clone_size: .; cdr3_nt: TGTGCCAGCAGTGGGACAGTTGAAGCTTTCTTT; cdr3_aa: CASSGTVEAFF
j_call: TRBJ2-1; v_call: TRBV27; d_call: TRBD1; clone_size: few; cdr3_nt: TGTGCCAGCAGACCGACAGGGGGTGGCAATGAGCAGTTCTTC; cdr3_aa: CASRPTGGGNEQFF
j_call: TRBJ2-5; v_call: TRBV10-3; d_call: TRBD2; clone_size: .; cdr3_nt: TGTGCCACCTCGGGGGGGGTCCGGGAGACCCAGTACTTC; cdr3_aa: CATSGGVRETQYF
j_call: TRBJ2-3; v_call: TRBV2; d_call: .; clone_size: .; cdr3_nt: TGTGCCAGCCGGGACGCCGGTTACACAGATACGCAGTATTTT; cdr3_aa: CASRDAGYTDTQYF
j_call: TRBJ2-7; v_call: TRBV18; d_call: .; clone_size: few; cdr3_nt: TGTGCCAGCTCAAGCGGACGGATTTCCTACGAGCAGTACTTC; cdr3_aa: CASSSGRISYEQYF
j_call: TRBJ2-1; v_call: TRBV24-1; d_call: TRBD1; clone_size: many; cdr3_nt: TGTGCCACCAGTGATTCCGGGACAGATTCCTACAATGAGCAGTTCTTC; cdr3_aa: CATSDSGTDSYNEQFF
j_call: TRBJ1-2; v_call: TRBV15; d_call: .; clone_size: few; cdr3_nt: TGTGCCACCAGCAGACAACAGGGTGGGGGCTATGGCTACACCTTC; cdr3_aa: CATSRQQGGGYGYTF
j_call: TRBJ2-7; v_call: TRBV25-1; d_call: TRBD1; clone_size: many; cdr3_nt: TGTGCCAGCAGCCGACAGGGGTCCTCCTCCTACGAGCAGTACTTC; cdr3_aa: CASSRQGSSSYEQYF
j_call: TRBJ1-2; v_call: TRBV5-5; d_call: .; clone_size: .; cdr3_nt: TGTGCCAGCAGCTTGTCTGGGACCGAAAACTATGGCTACACCTTC; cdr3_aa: CASSLSGTENYGYTF
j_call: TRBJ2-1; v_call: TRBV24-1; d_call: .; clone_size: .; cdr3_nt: TGTGCCACCAGTGATTTGGCCGGGCCCAATGAGCAGTTCTTC; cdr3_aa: CATSDLAGPNEQFF
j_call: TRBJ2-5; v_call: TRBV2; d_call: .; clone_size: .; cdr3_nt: TGTGCCAGTTCGGAGGGGGTAGGGTCAGAGACCCAGTACTTC; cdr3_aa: CASSEGVGSETQYF
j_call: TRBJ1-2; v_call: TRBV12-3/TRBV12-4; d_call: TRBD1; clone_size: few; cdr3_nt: TGTGCCAGCAGTCCGCCGGGACAGGACTTTATCTATGGCTACACCTTC; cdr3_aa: CASSPPGQDFIYGYTF
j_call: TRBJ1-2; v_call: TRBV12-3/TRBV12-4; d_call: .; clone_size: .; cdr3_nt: TGTGCCAGCAGCCCAACAGGGACCGGCTACACCTTC; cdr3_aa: CASSPTGTGYTF
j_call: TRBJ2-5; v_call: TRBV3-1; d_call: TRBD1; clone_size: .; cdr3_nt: TGTGCCAGCAGCCAACCTCCGGGACAGAGAGAAGAGACCCAGTACTTC; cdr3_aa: CASSQPPGQREETQYF
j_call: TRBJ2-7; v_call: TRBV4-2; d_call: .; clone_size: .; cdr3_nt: TGTGCCAGCAGCCAAGTCTCCCCCGTTGATGTACCCTCCTACGAGCAGTACTTC; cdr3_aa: CASSQVSPVDVPSYEQYF
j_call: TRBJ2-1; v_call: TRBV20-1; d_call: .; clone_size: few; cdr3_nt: TGCAGTGCTCCCTGGGGTTACAATGAGCAGTTCTTC; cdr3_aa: CSAPWGYNEQFF
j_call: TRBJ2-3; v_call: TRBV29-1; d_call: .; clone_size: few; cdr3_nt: TGCAGCGTTAGAGAACCCGGCACAGATACGCAGTATTTT; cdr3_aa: CSVREPGTDTQYF
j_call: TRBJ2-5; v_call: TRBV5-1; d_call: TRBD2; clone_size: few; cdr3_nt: TGCGCCAGCAGCTTGGCGGGGGGACTCTCTGGCAAGCAGTACTTC; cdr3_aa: CASSLAGGLSGKQYF
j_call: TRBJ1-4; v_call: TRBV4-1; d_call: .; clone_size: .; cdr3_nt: TGCGCCAGCAATTGGGGGGGCTTACTAACTAATGAAAAACTGTTTTTT; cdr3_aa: CASNWGGLLTNEKLFF
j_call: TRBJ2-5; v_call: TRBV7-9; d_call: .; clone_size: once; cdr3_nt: TGTGCCAGCAGCTGGGTGGGGTACCCAGAGACCCAGTACTTC; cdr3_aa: CASSWVGYPETQYF
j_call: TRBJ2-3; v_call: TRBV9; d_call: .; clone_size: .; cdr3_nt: TGTGCCAGCAGCGCCCGGACAGGCACAGATACGCAGTATTTT; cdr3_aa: CASSARTGTDTQYF
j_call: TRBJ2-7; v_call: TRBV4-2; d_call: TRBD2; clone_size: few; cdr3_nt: TGTGCCAGCAGCCAAGCTAGCGGAGGGACCTACGAGCAGTACTTC; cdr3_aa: CASSQASGGTYEQYF
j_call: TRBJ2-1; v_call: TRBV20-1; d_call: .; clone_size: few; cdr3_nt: TGCAGTGCCTCACCGGGCATCTATGAGCAGTTCTTC; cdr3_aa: CSASPGIYEQFF
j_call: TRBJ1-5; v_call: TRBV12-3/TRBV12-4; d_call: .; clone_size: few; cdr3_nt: TGTGCCAGCAGTTTAACCGGGAACAATCAGCCCCAGCATTTT; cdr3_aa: CASSLTGNNQPQHF
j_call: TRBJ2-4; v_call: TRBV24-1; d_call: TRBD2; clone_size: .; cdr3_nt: TGTGCCACCAGTGACGGGAGGGGTCTGAAAAACATTCAGTACTTC; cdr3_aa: CATSDGRGLKNIQYF
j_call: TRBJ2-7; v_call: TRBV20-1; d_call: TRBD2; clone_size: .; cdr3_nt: TGCAGTGCTAGGGAATCTAGCGGGGTCTACGAGCAGTACTTC; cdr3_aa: CSARESSGVYEQYF
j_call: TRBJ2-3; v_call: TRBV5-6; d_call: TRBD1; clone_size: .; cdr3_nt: TGTGCCAGCGACAGGGGGCATGGAGATACGCAGTATTTT; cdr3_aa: CASDRGHGDTQYF
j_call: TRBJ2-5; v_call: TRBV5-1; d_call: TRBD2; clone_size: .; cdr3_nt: TGCGCCAGTCTACTAGCGGGAGGATTCCAAGAGACCCAGTACTTC; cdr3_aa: CASLLAGGFQETQYF
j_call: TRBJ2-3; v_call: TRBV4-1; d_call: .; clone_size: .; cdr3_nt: TGCGCCAGCTCCCCCTTAGGCGCCACAGATACGCAGTATTTT; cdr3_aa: CASSPLGATDTQYF
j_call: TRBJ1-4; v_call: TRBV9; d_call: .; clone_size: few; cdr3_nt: TGTGCCAGCAGCCCTAGCCGGGGGGTAGAAAAACTGTTTTTT; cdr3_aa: CASSPSRGVEKLFF
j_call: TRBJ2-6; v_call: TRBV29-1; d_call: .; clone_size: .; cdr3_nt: TGCAGCGTCAGGGGTGGACAGTCCTCTGGGGCCAACGTCCTGACTTTC; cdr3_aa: CSVRGGQSSGANVLTF
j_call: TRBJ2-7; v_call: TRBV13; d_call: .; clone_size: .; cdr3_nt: TGTGCCAGCAGCTCTAAGGCCCCAGTAGGCGAGCAGTACTTC; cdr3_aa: CASSSKAPVGEQYF
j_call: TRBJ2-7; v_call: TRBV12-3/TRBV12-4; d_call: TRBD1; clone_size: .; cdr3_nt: TGTGCCAGCAGGGATAACAGGGGCGACCACGAGCAGTACTTC; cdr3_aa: CASRDNRGDHEQYF
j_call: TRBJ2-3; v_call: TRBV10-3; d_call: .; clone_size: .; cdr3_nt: TGTGCCATCAGACCATCATTGAAGACGGATACGCAGTATTTT; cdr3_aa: CAIRPSLKTDTQYF
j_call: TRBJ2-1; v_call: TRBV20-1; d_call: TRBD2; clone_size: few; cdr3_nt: TGCAGTGCTACAATTCTAGCGGGGGGAAGCTCCTACAATGAGCAGTTCTTC; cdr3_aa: CSATILAGGSSYNEQFF
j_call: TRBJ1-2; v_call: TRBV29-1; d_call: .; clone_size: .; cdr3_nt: TGCAGCGGGGGGGGCGCGGTCTATGGCTACACCTTC; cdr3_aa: CSGGGAVYGYTF